The 19 T cell receptor beta chains below were found in one sample sequenced in a study of CD8 T cells in ankylosing spondylitis. TCRdb itself ran the 5' RACE reads through MiXCR, one entry per CDR3 protein. The profile shows about 140,000 distinct CDR3 sequences, about 7.3% of them singletons. The source material was blood, either unsorted or a sorted T cell fraction (not recorded which). These receptors originate from a female donor with ankylosing spondylitis or in good health (not recorded which).

This sequence joins TRBV7-6 and TRBJ1-5; D remains ambiguous. This CDR3 comprises 13 residues. The V gene lost 1 base and the J gene lost 7 bases, with 8 bases spanning the gap. Germline CDR1 reads SGHVS; CDR2 reads FNYEAQ. CDR3 nucleotides: TGTGCCAGCAGCTTAGAAGGCTTCCAGCCCCAGCATTTT. It encodes CASSLEGFQPQHF.

The chain employs TRBV12-3 or TRBV12-4 and TRBJ2-5; 9 bases match TRBD1. This CDR3 is 14 amino acids long. V was pared by 7 bases and J by 3 bases, with 6 bases of the junction left unmatched. The CDR3 region has the DNA TGTGCCAGCACCTCTGGGACAGGGAAAGAGACCCAGTACTTC. Its protein is CASTSGTGKETQYF.

This clonotype was seen at least ten times. The chain recombines TRBV6-5 with TRBJ1-2; possibly TRBD1 for D (5 bases). The CDR3 runs to 15 residues. Germline values: CDR1 MNHEY, CDR2 SVGAGI. V lost 4 bases and J 2 bases, leaving 14 bases between the germline ends. The CDR3 sequence is CASSLSRDANYGYTF. The CDR3 nucleotides read TGTGCCAGCAGTTTGAGTCGGGACGCCAACTATGGCTACACCTTC.

There are many counts of this clonotype. Here the CDR3 DNA reads TGTGCCAGCAGTTTATGGGGGACAGGCCCCGCGAATGAAAAACTGTTTTTT. It encodes CASSLWGTGPANEKLFF. This chain connects TRBV28 to TRBJ1-4; TRBD1 agrees at 8 bases. Trimming at V came to 0 bases and at J to 5 bases, leaving 8 bases not matched to a gene. The CDR3 runs 17 residues. Germline CDR1 MDHEN, CDR2 SYDVKM.

In this sample, this clonotype turned up a few times. The chain is built from TRBV16 and TRBJ2-7, with D perhaps assigned TRBD1 or TRBD2 (5 bases each). This CDR3 comprises 16 residues. Trimming left V 0 bases short and J 5 bases short, with 17 bases between. CDR1 is KGHSY and CDR2 is FQNENV in the germline V gene. The CDR3 region has the DNA TGTGCCAGCAGCCAATCCTGGGACCCCTCTAGAGACGAGCAGTACTTC. Translating it yields CASSQSWDPSRDEQYF. Supplemented by reference TRBV16 and TRBJ2-7, the full variable domain reads GEEVAQTPKHLVRGEGQKAKLYCAPIKGHSYVFWYQQVLKNEFKFLISFQNENVFDETGMPKERFSAKCLPNSPCSLEIQATKLEDSAVYFCASSQSWDPSRDEQYFGPGTRLTVT.

This clonotype has at least ten counts. V is TRBV24-1 and J is TRBJ2-1, with D perhaps matching TRBD1 (6 bases). Germline CDR1 reads KGHDR; CDR2 reads SFDVKD. CDR3 length: 15 residues. Trimming removed 5 bases at V and 7 bases at J, with 17 bases between. CDR3 nucleotide sequence: TGTGCCACCAGTGGATCCGGGACAATGGGGAATGAGCAGTTCTTC. Its protein product is CATSGSGTMGNEQFF.

Turning to this clonotype: At one end, the junction sequence differs from germline, possibly due to a read error. J is TRBJ1-1 and V is TRBV6-1; unclear D gene. From germline, CDR1 is MNHNS and CDR2 SASEGT. The CDR3 extends over 10 amino acids. The CDR3 coding sequence is TGTGCCAGCGCCGACACTGGAGCTTTCTTT. Translated, it gives CASADTGAFF.

This clonotype was observed many times. The rearrangement joins TRBV10-3 to TRBJ2-4, with TRBD1 as a possible D gene (6 bases). Looked up from germline, CDR1 is ENHRY and CDR2 is SYGVKD. This CDR3 region has 17 residues. The ends were cut back, 4 bases at V and 0 bases at J, with 16 bases in the middle. CDR3 DNA sequence: TGTGCCATCAGTGCTGGGGGCAATGGCTTAGCCAAAAACATTCAGTACTTC. It specifies CAISAGGNGLAKNIQYF.

This clonotype has only a few counts. This rearrangement joins TRBV6-2 or TRBV6-3 to TRBJ2-3; D not certain. The CDR3 spans 14 residues. The V and J ends lost 2 bases and 2 bases respectively, with 8 bases between them. The germline V gene has CDR1 MNHEY and CDR2 SVGEGT. In DNA form, the CDR3 reads TGTGCCAGCAGTTACGAAGACAACACAGATACGCAGTATTTT. The encoded protein is CASSYEDNTDTQYF.

Comment on this clonotype: Compared with germline, one end of the junction differs, possibly owing to a read error. The CDR3 sequence: CTSGRPVGLGTDTQYF. For the CDR3, the DNA is TGTACCAGCGGTAGACCCGTGGGGTTGGGCACAGATACGCAGTATTTT. The genes are TRBV5-4 and TRBJ2-3, with D tentatively TRBD2 (5 bases). CDR3 length: 16 amino acids. Germline CDR1 is SGHNT and CDR2 is YYREEE (reference sequence).

There are many counts of this clonotype. The chain has TRBV6-2 or TRBV6-3 and TRBJ2-3; TRBD2 aligns across 10 bases. The CDR3 consists of 15 residues. V dropped 6 bases and J dropped 4; count of bases not matched to a gene: 7. Germline CDR1 reads MNHEY; CDR2 reads SVGEGT. The CDR3 nucleotides read TGTGCCAGCAGAACAGCGGGGGGGCTCTCAGATACGCAGTATTTT. Amino acids: CASRTAGGLSDTQYF.

This clonotype came up many times. The rearrangement links TRBV25-1 to TRBJ1-5, with D perhaps matching TRBD1 (5 bases). This CDR3 comprises 16 residues. With 6 bases removed from V and 1 base from J, the gap between germline ends came to 16 bases. Germline values: CDR1 MGHDK, CDR2 SYGVNS. The CDR3 protein is CASSPGGSWSNQPQHF. In DNA, the CDR3 is TGTGCCAGCAGCCCGGGGGGGAGTTGGAGCAATCAGCCCCAGCATTTT.

V usage is TRBV20-1 and J usage is TRBJ2-7; no clear D gene. Trimming left V 6 bases short and J 1 base short, with 25 bases between. The CDR3 length is 17 residues. The germline CDR1 and CDR2 sequences are DFQATT and SNEGSKA (reference sequence). The CDR3 loop reads CSAPRWVPVIHSYEQYF. CDR3 nucleotides: TGCAGTGCCCCGAGATGGGTTCCTGTGATCCATTCCTACGAGCAGTACTTC.

This clonotype was found many times. The CDR3 loop is CASSAIGGREKLFF. CDR3 nucleotides: TGTGCCAGCAGCGCCATAGGGGGCCGTGAAAAACTGTTTTTT. The V call is TRBV7-9, the J call TRBJ1-4; 7 positions match TRBD1. V was pared by 5 bases and J by 7 bases, with 7 bases of the junction left unmatched. CDR3 length: 14 residues. CDR1 and CDR2 (germline): SEHNR, FQNEAQ (reference sequence).

This clonotype was detected many times. The rearrangement uses TRBV7-9 and TRBJ1-2; possibly TRBD1 for D (5 bases). CDR1 is SEHNR and CDR2 is FQNEAQ in the germline V gene (reference sequence). Trimming took off 4 bases at V and 1 base at J, with 19 bases between the two ends. The CDR3 runs to 17 residues. The CDR3 reads CASSWRFLGQVNYGYTF. CDR3 nucleotides: TGTGCCAGCAGCTGGCGTTTCCTGGGGCAGGTTAACTATGGCTACACCTTC.

This clonotype was detected ten times or more. V and J are TRBV29-1 and TRBJ2-5, with unresolved D. Germline CDR1 SQVTM, CDR2 ANQGSEA. This CDR3 has 11 residues. V lost 6 bases to trimming and J lost 2 bases, with 7 bases between them. In DNA, the CDR3 is TGCAGCGTGGCTAATCAAGAGACCCAGTACTTC. Protein sequence: CSVANQETQYF.

This clonotype occurred many times. The V gene is TRBV16, the J gene TRBJ2-7; perhaps TRBD2 as D (5 bases). V gave up 0 bases and J gave up 5 bases, with 14 bases separating them. This CDR3 comprises 15 residues. Germline CDR1 reads KGHSY; CDR2 reads FQNENV. The chain's CDR3 is CASSQSTRVEDEQYF. CDR3 DNA: TGTGCCAGCAGCCAATCGACGAGAGTGGAGGACGAGCAGTACTTC.

This clonotype has a count of ten or more. The genes are TRBV6-4 and TRBJ2-6, with TRBD2 matching over 13 bases. The CDR3 has 17 residues. CDR1 and CDR2 (germline): MRHNA, SNTAGT. Trimming removed 6 bases from V and 1 base from J; junction bases left unmatched: 3. The CDR3 here is CASSSTSGGSGANVLTF. Written as DNA, the CDR3 is TGTGCCAGCAGCTCGACTAGCGGGGGGTCTGGGGCCAACGTCCTGACTTTC.

The chain recombines TRBV7-3 with TRBJ2-1, with 8 bases identical to TRBD1. This CDR3 is built from 15 residues. Germline V CDR1 and CDR2: SGHTA, FQGTGA. V was pared by 2 bases and J by 7 bases, with 7 bases of the junction left unmatched. The CDR3 nucleotides read TGTGCCAGCAGCTTACCCCGGACAGGGAGAAATGAGCAGTTCTTC. Translation: CASSLPRTGRNEQFF.